A selection of T cell receptor beta chains follows, all from one sample in a study of CD8+CD57+ T cells in acquired aplastic anemia. TCRdb itself ran the reads through MiXCR, one entry per CDR3 protein. This sample has roughly 500,000 distinct CDR3 sequences, with around 30% found just once. The sample consisted of sorted CD4+, CD8+, or CD8+CD57+ T cells (not recorded which) from PBMCs. The receptors here all came from a human donor with aplastic anemia. The conserved cysteine and the conserved F or W are not part of the CDR3 here.

CDR3	J	V
ASCSGRADSGNTIY	TRBJ1-3	TRBV6-5
ASSYFVRSEAF	TRBJ1-1	TRBV2
SVDGGSETQY	TRBJ2-5	TRBV29-1
AISRLAGPYEQY	TRBJ2-7	TRBV10-3
ASSTLQGGTGELF	TRBJ2-2	TRBV19
SAARIAGIRDTQY	TRBJ2-3	TRBV20-1
ASTQFERGHTDSGNTIY	TRBJ1-3	TRBV19
ASTQTGNGYT	TRBJ1-2	TRBV19
SARGQASVYGYT	TRBJ1-2	TRBV20-1
ASNTGDTGELF	TRBJ2-2	TRBV9
ATSPRRVEETQY	TRBJ2-5	TRBV15
ATNTGGSYNEQF	TRBJ2-1	TRBV24-1
SASWNRKTGELF	TRBJ2-2	TRBV20-1
ASSHGRAWSNQPQH	TRBJ1-5	TRBV4-2
ASSTGSPGNTIY	TRBJ1-3	TRBV2
ASSQGDRRSNQPQH	TRBJ1-5	TRBV7-9
SANQGGGTPLH	TRBJ1-6	TRBV20-1
STSGRSNEKLF	TRBJ1-4	TRBV20-1
ASSLGSVLTTNEKLF	TRBJ1-4	TRBV24-1
ASSTSGANEQF	TRBJ2-1	TRBV19
ASSLGQTLGGNSPLH	TRBJ1-6	TRBV7-2
ASSLGVGDYNEQF	TRBJ2-1	TRBV27
ASSLRGYAYNEQF	TRBJ2-1	TRBV6-1
ASKGGTDTQY	TRBJ2-3	TRBV2
SASSHLSGNTIY	TRBJ1-3	TRBV20-1
ASSYPPEGEAEAF	TRBJ1-1	TRBV13
AISVLNTIY	TRBJ1-3	TRBV10-3
ASSELETGVGETQY	TRBJ2-5	TRBV25-1
ASSLLTSYEQY	TRBJ2-7	TRBV25-1
ASSLRLMGQSSYNERF	TRBJ2-1	TRBV7-3
ASSEVSGVVPAYNEQY	TRBJ2-3	TRBV25-1
AISEGTNQPQH	TRBJ1-5	TRBV10-3
ASSLDGRGVGYT	TRBJ1-2	TRBV5-4
AISERSGRSYEQY	TRBJ2-7	TRBV10-3
SARGRLGNTIY	TRBJ1-3	TRBV20-1
ASSPSRSQDSPLH	TRBJ1-6	TRBV18
ASSRRTDQDTQY	TRBJ2-3	TRBV7-2
ASSLQGNAPLH	TRBJ1-6	TRBV7-2
ASSQQGRESPLH	TRBJ1-6	TRBV3-1
ASSLVGLAGDTFSTDTQY	TRBJ2-3	TRBV5-1
ATSRRGSGNQPQH	TRBJ1-5	TRBV15
ASSLGVTGTGANVLT	TRBJ2-6	TRBV11-1
AISEGRDQYQETQY	TRBJ2-5	TRBV10-3
ASTRTNTDTQY	TRBJ2-3	TRBV2
AWEGAGDSYNEQF	TRBJ2-1	TRBV30
ASSIRGYNQPQH	TRBJ1-5	TRBV19
ASRGSGGQETQY	TRBJ2-5	TRBV25-1
ATSDGLSNEQF	TRBJ2-1	TRBV24-1